Reported below is one T cell receptor beta chain. Its target is not known. Germline assignment: CDR1 SQVTM and CDR2 ANQGSEA. The V segment lost 5 bases and the J segment 4 bases; nucleotides outside the gene matches: 11. CDR3 size: 15 residues. In the ViraFEST assay, antigen-specific CD4+ clonotypes were identified by expansion after peptide-pool stimulation. Following 10 days of culture, CD4+ T cells were isolated. Each vaccine recipient was nucleocapsid antibody negative and had no prior SARS-CoV-2 infection. This entry comes from a study of vaccination effects on CD4 cells after COVID-19. Sequencing was performed with immunoSEQ multiplex PCR; in TCRdb, only in-frame clones are kept and a portion is missing. The repertoire holds 27,000 or so clones, with roughly two thirds as singletons.

The sample consisted of CD4+ T cells from PBMCs cultured with SARS-CoV-2 spike peptides, taken before COVID-19 vaccination. The J gene is TRBJ1-2, the V gene TRBV29-1; 9 bases fit TRBD1. The receptor was derived from a human donor who received a COVID-19 vaccine. This CDR3 reads CSVFNTGTGRYGYTF. Written as DNA, the CDR3 is TGCAGCGTTTTTAACACCGGGACAGGGCGCTATGGCTACACCTTC.